Shown below are 32 T cell receptor beta chains from a single sample sequenced in a study of blood T cell repertoires in COVID-19. The assay was immunoSEQ multiplex PCR, and TCRdb's table has in-frame clones only and misses some. In the table there are a few hundred thousand clones, 80% to 95% of which are singletons. The specimen sequenced was PBMCs or T cells enriched from blood (not recorded which). The source of these receptors is a man aged 18 to 29 who had recovered from COVID-19.

The V gene is TRBV19, the J gene TRBJ1-3; 8 bases align to TRBD1. Germline CDR1 and CDR2: LNHDA and SQIVND (reference sequence). The CDR3 length is 17 residues. The V gene end was trimmed by 3 bases and the J gene end by 0 bases; junction bases not matched to a gene: 7. The DNA of the CDR3 is TGTGCCAGTAGTATGGACAGGGCGACAGCCTCTGGAAACACCATATATTTT. Translating it yields CASSMDRATASGNTIYF.

The chain has TRBV5-4 and TRBJ2-1; maybe TRBD2 (6 bases). Trimming left V 4 bases short and J 8 bases short, with 19 bases between. Germline V CDR1 and CDR2: SGHNT, YYREEE (reference sequence). The CDR3 sequence is 15 residues long. The CDR3 sequence: CASSPPSAGIDEQFF. CDR3 nucleotides: TGTGCCAGCAGCCCCCCTAGCGCGGGAATTGATGAGCAGTTCTTC. Full variable domain (remainder filled in from reference TRBV5-4 and TRBJ2-1): ETGVTQSPTHLIKTRGQQVTLRCSSQSGHNTVSWYQQALGQGPQFIFQYYREEENGRGNFPPRFSGLQFPNYSSELNVNALELDDSALYLCASSPPSAGIDEQFFGPGTRLTVL.

The rearrangement uses TRBV3-1 (or the pseudogene TRBV3-2) and TRBJ2-5; 14 bases fit TRBD2. The CDR3 sequence is 16 residues long. Germline CDR1 and CDR2: LGHDT and YNNKEL (reference sequence). After removal of 4 bases from V and 2 bases from J, the junction contained 3 bases not matched to a gene. This chain's CDR3 is CASSPRLAGGQETQYF. CDR3 nucleotide sequence: TGTGCCAGCAGCCCGCGACTAGCGGGGGGGCAAGAGACCCAGTACTTC.

V and J are TRBV27 and TRBJ1-6; 9 bases agree with TRBD1. V dropped 4 bases and J dropped 10; count of bases not matched to a gene: 8. This CDR3 is 15 amino acids long. From germline, CDR1 is MNHEY and CDR2 SMNVEV (reference sequence). The CDR3 DNA is TGTGCCAGCAGTTCGACCGGGACAGGGTTCTCACCCCTCCACTTT. The encoded protein is CASSSTGTGFSPLHF.

The rearrangement joins TRBV7-9 to TRBJ1-1; tentatively, D is TRBD1 (6 bases). CDR1 is SEHNR and CDR2 is FQNEAQ in the germline V gene (reference sequence). The germline V and J ends were trimmed by 2 bases and 1 base, with 11 bases remaining between them. This CDR3 has 15 residues. The DNA for the CDR3 is TGTGCCAGCAGCTTAATGTTGGGGGCGAACACTGAAGCTTTCTTT. As protein: CASSLMLGANTEAFF. Looking up the rest from reference TRBV7-9 and TRBJ1-1 gives the full variable domain: DTGVSQNPRHKITKRGQNVTFRCDPISEHNRLYWYRQTLGQGPEFLTYFQNEAQLEKSRLLSDRFSAERPKGSFSTLEIQRTEQGDSAMYLCASSLMLGANTEAFFGQGTRLTVV.

This rearrangement joins TRBV7-8 to TRBJ1-5, with D perhaps matching TRBD1 (5 bases). CDR3 length: 15 residues. V was clipped by 2 bases and J by 2 bases, with 10 bases between them. Germline loops: CDR1 SGHVS, CDR2 FQNEAQ. CDR3 protein: CASSLWGRGNQPQHF. The CDR3 DNA reads as TGTGCCAGCAGCTTATGGGGCAGGGGCAATCAGCCCCAGCATTTT.

The sample holds one count of this clone. The gene calls are TRBV3-1 (or the pseudogene TRBV3-2) and TRBJ1-2; 8 bases fit TRBD1. V gave up 8 bases and J gave up 7 bases; unmatched junction bases: 6. Per germline, CDR1 LGHDT and CDR2 YNNKEL (reference sequence). The CDR3 is 12 amino acids. CDR3 region: CASGDRLSGYTF. The CDR3 nucleotides read TGTGCCAGCGGGGACAGGTTATCTGGCTACACCTTC.

This chain uses TRBV19 with TRBJ2-6; D is unresolved. CDR1 and CDR2 (germline): LNHDA, SQIVND (reference sequence). This CDR3 spans 14 amino acids. V was clipped by 7 bases and J by 0 bases, with 7 bases between them. This CDR3 reads CASTWSSGANVLTF. The DNA of the CDR3 is TGTGCCAGTACTTGGAGCTCTGGGGCCAACGTCCTGACTTTC.

In its sample, this clone was seen a few times. The chain combines TRBV6-4 with TRBJ1-5; D may be TRBD1 (5 bases). CDR1 is MRHNA, CDR2 SNTAGT, per germline. The CDR3 runs 14 residues. V lost 2 bases and J 2 bases, leaving 7 bases between the germline ends. The CDR3 bases are TGTGCCAGCAGTGACGGGGGGGGCAATCAGCCCCAGCATTTT. This gives the protein CASSDGGGNQPQHF.

This chain connects TRBV13 to TRBJ1-2, with D perhaps matching TRBD1 (5 bases). This CDR3 comprises 15 residues. CDR1 PRHDT and CDR2 FYEKMQ come from the germline V gene (reference sequence). The germline V and J ends were trimmed by 0 bases and 4 bases, with 12 bases remaining between them. CDR3 in amino acids: CASSLGVGPGYGYTF. CDR3 coding DNA: TGTGCCAGCAGCTTAGGTGTGGGGCCGGGCTATGGCTACACCTTC.

V is TRBV6-5 and J is TRBJ1-2, with TRBD1 matching 7 bases. V lost 6 bases, J lost 4 bases, and 11 bases stayed unmatched. Per the germline V gene, CDR1 is MNHEY and CDR2 is SVGAGI. This CDR3 spans 15 amino acids. The chain's CDR3 is CASSPSLDRSYGYTF. CDR3 nucleotides: TGTGCCAGCAGCCCCTCCCTGGACAGGAGCTATGGCTACACCTTC.

V usage is TRBV5-4 and J usage is TRBJ2-7, with D uncertain. The CDR3 totals 14 residues. Per germline, CDR1 SGHNT and CDR2 YYREEE (reference sequence). The germline V and J ends were trimmed by 3 bases and 2 bases, with 12 bases remaining between them. The CDR3, as DNA: TGTGCCAGCAGCTCCGGAGAGCAACCCTACGAGCAGTACTTC. Protein sequence: CASSSGEQPYEQYF.

The genes are TRBV27 and TRBJ2-1, with D possibly TRBD1 on 5 matching bases. The germline V gene has CDR1 MNHEY and CDR2 SMNVEV (reference sequence). With 5 bases removed from V and 9 bases from J, the gap between germline ends came to 11 bases. The CDR3 contains 12 residues. CDR3 sequence reads: CASSADRFEQFF. The CDR3 nucleotides read TGTGCCAGCAGTGCAGACAGATTTGAGCAGTTCTTC.

The chain employs TRBV7-9 and TRBJ1-5; D is ambiguous. The CDR3 runs 12 residues. CDR1 and CDR2 (germline): SEHNR, FQNEAQ (reference sequence). V lost 6 bases and J lost 5, with 8 bases in between. CDR3 protein: CASRYGDQPQHF. The CDR3 region has the DNA TGTGCCAGCAGGTACGGTGATCAGCCCCAGCATTTT.

The rearrangement joins TRBV9 to TRBJ1-3; possibly TRBD1 for D (6 bases). V was cut by 3 bases and J by 8 bases, with 21 bases left in between. The CDR3 spans 16 residues. The germline CDR1 and CDR2 sequences are SGDLS and YYNGEE. The CDR3 DNA follows: TGTGCCAGCAGCGGACTACAGGACAGCAAGAAGGACACCATATATTTT. This translates into CASSGLQDSKKDTIYF.

The V call is TRBV7-9, the J call TRBJ2-1; TRBD2 matches at 12 bases. The CDR3 is 16 amino acids. The V segment lost 1 base and the J segment 8 bases; nucleotides outside the gene matches: 6. Looked up from germline, CDR1 is SEHNR and CDR2 is FQNEAQ (reference sequence). The CDR3 here is CASSLVLAGGPHEQFF. Here the CDR3 DNA reads TGTGCCAGCAGCTTAGTTCTAGCGGGAGGGCCTCATGAGCAGTTCTTC.

This clone was seen ten or more times. This CDR3 reads CASSLGQGSPYEQYF. CDR3 in DNA: TGCGCCAGCAGCTTGGGACAGGGGTCCCCCTACGAGCAGTACTTC. The gene calls are TRBV5-1 and TRBJ2-7; 8 nucleotides line up with TRBD1. This CDR3 region has 15 residues. Losses at the gene ends were 0 bases for V and 2 bases for J; bases not matched to a gene: 4. Germline CDR1 and CDR2: SGHRS and YFSETQ.

This clone was detected only a few times. This chain links TRBV27 with TRBJ2-1; TRBD2 matches 9 bases. The V gene's germline CDR1 is MNHEY and CDR2 SMNVEV (reference sequence). Trimming cost V 5 bases and J 15 bases; bases outside gene matches: 14. The CDR3 extends over 14 amino acids. Written as DNA, the CDR3 is TGTGCCAGCAGTGGTGCGGGAGGGCCTAGGTTGGGGTTCTTC. It codes for CASSGAGGPRLGFF.

The V and J genes are TRBV9 and TRBJ2-6; 7 nucleotides agree with TRBD1. Germline V lookup: CDR1 SGDLS, CDR2 YYNGEE. This CDR3 has 18 residues. J lost 1 base, V lost 1 base, and 8 bases had no gene match. The CDR3 is CASSVSLGTVSGANVLTF. CDR3 coding DNA: TGTGCCAGCAGCGTATCCTTGGGGACAGTTTCTGGGGCCAACGTCCTGACTTTC. Combining the CDR3 with reference TRBV9 and TRBJ2-6 gives the whole variable domain DSGVTQTPKHLITATGQRVTLRCSPRSGDLSVYWYQQSLDQGLQFLIQYYNGEERAKGNILERFSAQQFPDLHSELNLSSLELGDSALYFCASSVSLGTVSGANVLTFGAGSRLTVL.

The J gene is TRBJ1-3, the V gene TRBV4-1; D is unresolved. The V end lost 0 bases, the J end lost 4 bases, and 10 bases lay between the germline ends. Germline V CDR1 and CDR2: MGHRA, YSYEKL. CDR3 size: 15 residues. The CDR3: CASSQEAVYGNTIYF. The CDR3 DNA follows: TGCGCCAGCAGCCAAGAGGCGGTTTACGGAAACACCATATATTTT.

This clone has a handful of counts. The J gene is TRBJ1-2, the V gene TRBV7-9; 9 nucleotides align to TRBD1. Losses at the gene ends were 8 bases for V and 4 bases for J; bases not matched to a gene: 11. Germline CDR1 reads SEHNR; CDR2 reads FQNEAQ (reference sequence). CDR3 length: 15 residues. CDR3 loop: CASGTGTIYGYGYTF. CDR3 nucleotide sequence: TGTGCCAGCGGGACAGGGACGATTTACGGCTATGGCTACACCTTC.

The chain couples TRBV5-1 to TRBJ2-5; 8 bases fit TRBD2. The CDR3 is 18 amino acids. Trimming removed 3 bases from V and 1 base from J; junction bases left unmatched: 14. Germline V gene sequence: CDR1 SGHRS, CDR2 YFSETQ. The CDR3 coding sequence is TGCGCCAGCAGCTCCTTGGCGGGGGGTAGCGGGGCCCAAGAGACCCAGTACTTC. It specifies CASSSLAGGSGAQETQYF.

The chain carries TRBV29-1 and TRBJ1-1; a possible D gene is TRBD1 (6 bases). The CDR3 extends over 13 amino acids. CDR1 SQVTM and CDR2 ANQGSEA come from the germline V gene. The germline V and J ends were trimmed by 5 bases and 4 bases, with 14 bases remaining between them. CDR3 in amino acids: CSVLRGVGTEAFF. CDR3 nucleotides: TGCAGCGTTCTCAGGGGAGTCGGCACTGAAGCTTTCTTT. The full variable domain, completed using reference TRBV29-1 and TRBJ1-1, is SAVISQKPSRDICQRGTSLTIQCQVDSQVTMMFWYRQQPGQSLTLIATANQGSEATYESGFVIDKFPISRPNLTFSTLTVSNMSPEDSSIYLCSVLRGVGTEAFFGQGTRLTVV.

This clone was seen only once. The chain combines TRBV9 with TRBJ1-2; D uncertain. The CDR3 contains 13 residues. The V end was cut by 3 bases, the J end by 7 bases, with 13 bases between. Per the germline V gene, CDR1 is SGDLS and CDR2 is YYNGEE. CDR3 loop: CASSASVGSGYTF. The CDR3 DNA reads TGTGCCAGCAGCGCGTCAGTTGGTTCTGGCTACACCTTC.

The chain joins TRBV9 to TRBJ2-2; no clear D. The CDR3 runs 15 residues. Germline assignment: CDR1 SGDLS and CDR2 YYNGEE. Trimming left V 0 bases short and J 7 bases short, with 13 bases between. The CDR3 bases are TGTGCCAGCAGCGTAGGTCACACACCTAGCGGGGAGCTGTTTTTT. It codes for CASSVGHTPSGELFF.

This chain uses TRBV7-3 with TRBJ1-6; a possible D gene is TRBD1 (6 bases). CDR3 size: 15 residues. V was shortened by 2 bases and J by 3 bases, with 8 bases between the two germline ends. Germline assignment: CDR1 SGHTA and CDR2 FQGTGA. DNA of the CDR3: TGTGCCAGCAGCTTACAGGGGAACTATAATTCACCCCTCCACTTT. Its translation is CASSLQGNYNSPLHF.

V usage is TRBV4-1 and J usage is TRBJ1-1; D call uncertain. The germline CDR1 and CDR2 sequences are MGHRA and YSYEKL. Trimming removed 1 base at V and 1 base at J, with 13 bases between. The CDR3 contains 16 residues. CDR3 amino acids: CASSQVGSQSNTEAFF. CDR3 nucleotides: TGCGCCAGCAGCCAAGTCGGGTCTCAATCGAACACTGAAGCTTTCTTT.

The table lists this clone with a count of one. The genes are TRBV5-6 and TRBJ1-6; TRBD1 matches 7 bases. The CDR3 totals 15 residues. Per germline, CDR1 SGHDT and CDR2 YYEEEE. V was clipped by 3 bases and J by 5 bases; unmatched bases: 5. For the CDR3, the DNA is TGTGCCAGCAGCTCCCGGGACAGTGATAATTCACCCCTCCACTTT. It yields the protein CASSSRDSDNSPLHF.

The chain joins TRBV9 to TRBJ1-5; D remains unclear. Per germline, CDR1 SGDLS and CDR2 YYNGEE. V was cut by 0 bases and J by 6 bases, with 13 bases left in between. The CDR3 totals 15 residues. The CDR3 coding sequence is TGTGCCAGCAGCGTAGGGGGAGATTACTCTCAGCCCCAGCATTTT. Its translation: CASSVGGDYSQPQHF.

In regard to this clone: At one end the junction does not follow the germline gene, possibly because of a read error. The chain combines TRBV13 with TRBJ1-1; D unclear. The germline gives CDR1 PRHDT, CDR2 FYEKMQ (reference sequence). The CDR3 is made up of 15 amino acids. CDR3 in DNA: TGTGCCAGCAGCCTAGGGTTTCAGTCGAACACTGAAGCTTTCTTT. This sequence encodes CASSLGFQSNTEAFF.

The J gene is TRBJ2-7, the V gene TRBV28; D perhaps matches TRBD2 (6 bases). CDR1 is MDHEN and CDR2 is SYDVKM in the germline V gene. V shed 6 bases and J shed 5 bases, with 14 bases lying between them. This CDR3 is 13 amino acids long. CDR3 DNA: TGTGCCAGCAGGCGACTAGTAAGAGACGAGCAGTACTTC. Translation gives CASRRLVRDEQYF. Using reference TRBV28 and TRBJ2-7 for the parts outside the CDR3, the full variable domain is DVKVTQSSRYLVKRTGEKVFLECVQDMDHENMFWYRQDPGLGLRLIYFSYDVKMKEKGDIPEGYSVSREKKERFSLILESASTNQTSMYLCASRRLVRDEQYFGPGTRLTVT.

V gene TRBV4-1 combines with J gene TRBJ1-6; a possible D gene is TRBD1 (5 bases). Per germline, CDR1 MGHRA and CDR2 YSYEKL. CDR3 length equals 13 residues. Trimming removed 4 bases from V and 16 bases from J, with 17 bases in between. The CDR3 nucleotides are TGCGCCAGCAGCCTAAAAAGAGGAGGGGATCTCCACTTT. Encoded protein: CASSLKRGGDLHF.